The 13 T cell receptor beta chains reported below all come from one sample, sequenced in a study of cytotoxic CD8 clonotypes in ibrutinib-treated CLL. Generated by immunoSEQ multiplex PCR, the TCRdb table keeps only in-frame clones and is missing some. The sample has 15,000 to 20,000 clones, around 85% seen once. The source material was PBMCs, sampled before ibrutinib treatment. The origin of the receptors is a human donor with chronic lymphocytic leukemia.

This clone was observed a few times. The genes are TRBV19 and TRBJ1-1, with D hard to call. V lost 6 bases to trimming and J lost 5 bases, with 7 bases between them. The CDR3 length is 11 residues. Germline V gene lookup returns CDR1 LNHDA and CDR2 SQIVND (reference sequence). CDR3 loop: CASRIWTEAFF. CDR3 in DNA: TGTGCCAGTAGGATTTGGACTGAAGCTTTCTTT.

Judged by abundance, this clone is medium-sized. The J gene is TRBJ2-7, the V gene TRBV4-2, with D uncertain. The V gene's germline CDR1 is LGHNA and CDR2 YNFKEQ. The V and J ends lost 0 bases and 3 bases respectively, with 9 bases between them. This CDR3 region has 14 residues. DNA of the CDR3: TGTGCCAGCAGCCAAGAGAAGCACCACTACGAGCAGTACTTC. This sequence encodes CASSQEKHHYEQYF.

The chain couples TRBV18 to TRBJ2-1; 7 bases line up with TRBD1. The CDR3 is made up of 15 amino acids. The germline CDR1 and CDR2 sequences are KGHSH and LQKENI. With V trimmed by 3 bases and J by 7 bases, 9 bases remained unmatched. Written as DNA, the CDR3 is TGTGCCAGCTCACCGGACAGGTCACAGAGGAATGAGCAGTTCTTC. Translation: CASSPDRSQRNEQFF.

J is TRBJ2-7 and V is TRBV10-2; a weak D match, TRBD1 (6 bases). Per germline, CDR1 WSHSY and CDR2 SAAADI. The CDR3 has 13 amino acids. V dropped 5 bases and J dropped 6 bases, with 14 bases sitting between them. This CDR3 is CASSSYRGGEQYF. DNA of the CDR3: TGCGCCAGCAGTTCCTACCGAGGGGGCGAGCAGTACTTC.

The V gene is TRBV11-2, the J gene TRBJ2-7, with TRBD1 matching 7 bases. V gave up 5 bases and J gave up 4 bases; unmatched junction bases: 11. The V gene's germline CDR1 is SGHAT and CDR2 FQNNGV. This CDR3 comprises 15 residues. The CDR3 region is CASSPGGTGSYEQYF. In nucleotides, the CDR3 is TGTGCCAGCAGCCCAGGGGGAACAGGGTCTTACGAGCAGTACTTC.

CDR3 sequence: CASSPGGPNTEAFF. The CDR3 DNA reads as TGTGCCAGCAGCCCGGGAGGCCCCAACACTGAAGCTTTCTTT. The chain combines TRBV6-6 with TRBJ1-1; D is uncertain. The V gene lost 6 bases and the J gene lost 2 bases, with 13 bases spanning the gap. The germline gives CDR1 MNHNY, CDR2 SVGAGI (reference sequence). The CDR3 loop spans 14 amino acids.

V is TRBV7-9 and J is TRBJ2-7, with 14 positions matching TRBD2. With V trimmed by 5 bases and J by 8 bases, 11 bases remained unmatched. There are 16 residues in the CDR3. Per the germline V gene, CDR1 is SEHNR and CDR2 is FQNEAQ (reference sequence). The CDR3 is CASSATSGGELKKQYF. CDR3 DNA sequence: TGTGCCAGCAGCGCGACTAGCGGGGGGGAGCTTAAGAAGCAGTACTTC.

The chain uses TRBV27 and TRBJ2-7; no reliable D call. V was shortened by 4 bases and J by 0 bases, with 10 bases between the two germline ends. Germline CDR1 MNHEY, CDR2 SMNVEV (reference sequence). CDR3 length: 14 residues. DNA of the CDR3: TGTGCCAGCAGTTGGAGCCTGAGCTCCTACGAGCAGTACTTC. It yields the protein CASSWSLSSYEQYF.

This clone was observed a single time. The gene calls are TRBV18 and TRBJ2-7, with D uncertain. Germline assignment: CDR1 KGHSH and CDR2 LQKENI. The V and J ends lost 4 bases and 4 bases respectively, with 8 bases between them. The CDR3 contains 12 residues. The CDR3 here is CASSRGKYEQYF. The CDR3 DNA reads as TGTGCCAGCTCACGGGGAAAGTACGAGCAGTACTTC.

In DNA form, the CDR3 reads TGTGCCAGCAGCGCTCCCGGGACAGGGGGCGTTGCGCAGTACTTC. Protein: CASSAPGTGGVAQYF. This chain uses TRBV5-8 with TRBJ2-7; 12 positions match TRBD1. From germline, CDR1 is SGHTS and CDR2 YDEGEE. With 4 bases clipped from V and 9 bases from J, the junction kept 11 bases outside the gene matches. The length of the CDR3 is 15 residues.

The CDR3 DNA follows: TGTGCCAGCACCCTAGGGGGGCAGGGGAACAATGAGCAGTTCTTC. Translation gives CASTLGGQGNNEQFF. The V call is TRBV9, the J call TRBJ2-1; either TRBD1 or TRBD2 may fit D (6 bases each). Trimming pared 6 bases from V and 5 bases from J, leaving 18 bases between. This CDR3 has 15 amino acids. Germline CDR1 reads SGDLS; CDR2 reads YYNGEE.

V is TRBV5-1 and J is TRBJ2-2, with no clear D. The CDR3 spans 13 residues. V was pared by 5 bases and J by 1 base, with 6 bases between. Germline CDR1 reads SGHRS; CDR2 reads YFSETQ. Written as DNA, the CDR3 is TGCGCCAGCAGTGCAGGGAACACCGGGGAGCTGTTTTTT. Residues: CASSAGNTGELFF.

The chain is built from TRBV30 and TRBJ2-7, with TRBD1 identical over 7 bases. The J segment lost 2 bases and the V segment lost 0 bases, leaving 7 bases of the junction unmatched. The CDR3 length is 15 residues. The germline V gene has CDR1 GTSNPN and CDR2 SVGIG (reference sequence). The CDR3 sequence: CAWSVGQVVPYEQYF. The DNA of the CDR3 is TGTGCCTGGAGTGTAGGACAGGTAGTTCCCTACGAGCAGTACTTC.